Following are 10 T cell receptor beta chains from one sample sequenced in a study of monozygotic twins with inflammatory bowel disease. TCRdb re-called the 5' RACE reads; one entry per CDR3 protein, DNA not given. This listing includes roughly 200,000 distinct CDR3 sequences. Sequencing used blood. These receptors all come from a human donor with ulcerative colitis or Crohn's disease, or a healthy co-twin of an affected twin (not recorded which).

The chain carries TRBV5-4 and TRBJ2-7; the TCRdb D gene call, TRBD1, has no DNA to confirm it. CDR3 size: 16 residues. The germline V gene encodes CDR1 SGHNT and CDR2 YYREEE (reference sequence). CDR3 sequence: CASSSLQGAPPTEQYF.

The V gene is TRBV4-1, the J gene TRBJ2-6; TCRdb's D gene call, TRBD1, goes unchecked for lack of DNA. Per the germline V gene, CDR1 is MGHRA and CDR2 is YSYEKL. This CDR3 contains 16 residues. This chain's CDR3 is CASSQVAGAGANVLTF.

This chain uses TRBV9 with TRBJ1-6. Germline V CDR1 and CDR2: SGDLS, YYNGEE. The CDR3 loop spans 13 amino acids. CDR3 in amino acids: CASSVDNLSPLHF.

This chain joins TRBV11-2 and TRBJ2-5; the D gene TCRdb calls, TRBD1, cannot be checked with no DNA. The CDR3 extends over 13 amino acids. Germline loops: CDR1 SGHAT, CDR2 FQNNGV. The CDR3 sequence: CASSSPGQETQYF.

The chain's CDR3 is CASSLQERGREQFF. V and J are TRBV5-1 and TRBJ2-1; TCRdb lists TRBD1, though no DNA is available to test this call. Germline assignment: CDR1 SGHRS and CDR2 YFSETQ. This CDR3 contains 14 residues.

V and J are TRBV5-6 and TRBJ1-1. The germline V gene encodes CDR1 SGHDT and CDR2 YYEEEE. CDR3 length: 15 amino acids. The CDR3 loop reads CASSWLGRTNTEAFF.

V gene TRBV20-1 combines with J gene TRBJ2-3; TCRdb indicates TRBD2, and absent DNA this call remains unverified. In germline, CDR1 is DFQATT, CDR2 SNEGSKA (reference sequence). The CDR3 is 13 amino acids. The CDR3: CSANAGFTDTQYF.

V and J are TRBV11-2 and TRBJ2-5; the TCRdb D gene call, TRBD2, has no DNA to confirm it. CDR1 is SGHAT, CDR2 FQNNGV, per germline. This CDR3 is 15 amino acids long. The CDR3 sequence is CASSLRTSGGETQYF.

The V and J genes are TRBV9 and TRBJ2-1; no DNA is available, so the TRBD1 call from TCRdb remains unchecked. CDR3 length: 15 residues. CDR1 is SGDLS, CDR2 YYNGEE, per germline. This CDR3 is CASSVMTGEFHEQFF. Full variable domain (remainder filled in from reference TRBV9 and TRBJ2-1): DSGVTQTPKHLITATGQRVTLRCSPRSGDLSVYWYQQSLDQGLQFLIQYYNGEERAKGNILERFSAQQFPDLHSELNLSSLELGDSALYFCASSVMTGEFHEQFFGPGTRLTVL.

The chain links TRBV5-6 to TRBJ1-6. This CDR3 has 14 residues. The germline gives CDR1 SGHDT, CDR2 YYEEEE. The CDR3 spells CASKLFSYNSPLHF.